A selection of T cell receptor beta chains follows, all from one sample in a study of Graves' ophthalmopathy and Graves' hyperthyroidism. TCRdb called the multiplex PCR reads again in MiXCR, with one record for every CDR3 protein. The profile shows roughly 480,000 distinct CDR3 sequences, around 14% of them singletons. Sequenced input: blood. These receptors were collected from a woman aged 25 to 39 with Graves' ophthalmopathy. CDR3s include the opening cysteine and the closing phenylalanine or tryptophan.

V gene: TRBV4-2
CDR3 length: 12
CDR3 protein: CASSHDGNWAFF

V gene: TRBV6-2/TRBV6-3
CDR3 length: 14
CDR3 protein: CASSQQGGNTEAFF

V gene: TRBV19
CDR3 length: 16
CDR3 protein: CASSFITGTGDTEAFF

V gene: TRBV28
CDR3 length: 13
CDR3 protein: CASSFGVEYGYTF

V gene: TRBV12-3/TRBV12-4
CDR3 length: 15
CDR3 protein: CASSLTVSMNTEAFF

V gene: TRBV6-1
CDR3 length: 16
CDR3 protein: CASSESGHQFSYEQYF

V gene: TRBV14
CDR3 length: 21
CDR3 protein: CASSQDPPGRADAPNNSPLHF

V gene: TRBV28
CDR3 length: 18
CDR3 protein: CASSLEARLGQPNQPQHF

V gene: TRBV11-2
CDR3 length: 13
CDR3 protein: CASQLWGGVPLHF

V gene: TRBV6-1
CDR3 length: 14
CDR3 protein: CASSDTFSGNTIYF

V gene: TRBV27
CDR3 length: 13
CDR3 protein: CASWDSSNQPQHF

V gene: TRBV11-1
CDR3 length: 16
CDR3 protein: CASSPPSGKVGGELFF

V gene: TRBV7-9
CDR3 length: 14
CDR3 protein: CASSSSRGFYEQYF

V gene: TRBV6-5
CDR3 length: 16
CDR3 protein: CASSYSLARGRYEQYF

V gene: TRBV5-1
CDR3 length: 14
CDR3 protein: CASNLAVPNTEAFF

V gene: TRBV11-2
CDR3 length: 16
CDR3 protein: CASSSLQGFLNYGYTF

V gene: TRBV6-5
CDR3 length: 13
CDR3 protein: CASSSSGGGGYTF

V gene: TRBV4-1
CDR3 length: 16
CDR3 protein: CASSQAEGGYNSPLHF

V gene: TRBV13
CDR3 length: 13
CDR3 protein: CASSAMTQETQYF

V gene: TRBV11-2
CDR3 length: 18
CDR3 protein: CASSLISGHPLGNQPQHF

V gene: TRBV12-5
CDR3 length: 11
CDR3 protein: CASGLAAGYTF

V gene: TRBV28
CDR3 length: 15
CDR3 protein: CASSVNRVSNQPQHF

V gene: TRBV4-2
CDR3 length: 14
CDR3 protein: CASSQAMALETQYF

V gene: TRBV30
CDR3 length: 12
CDR3 protein: CAWSGRGYEQYF

V gene: TRBV19
CDR3 length: 16
CDR3 protein: CASTATGFGVNTEAFF

V gene: TRBV6-1
CDR3 length: 13
CDR3 protein: CASKDTDNYGYTF

V gene: TRBV28
CDR3 length: 15
CDR3 protein: CASSLFHRSTGELFF

V gene: TRBV15
CDR3 length: 14
CDR3 protein: CATAGREGSYEQYF

V gene: TRBV5-1
CDR3 length: 16
CDR3 protein: CASSKATNRAQETQYF

V gene: TRBV27
CDR3 length: 15
CDR3 protein: CASRTQGGAQETQYF

V gene: TRBV24-1
CDR3 length: 15
CDR3 protein: CATSDPTGTGEEQYF

V gene: TRBV10-2
CDR3 length: 21
CDR3 protein: CASQATRRLWDRDYSNQPQHF

V gene: TRBV28
CDR3 length: 14
CDR3 protein: CASSLRGGTYGYTF

V gene: TRBV12-3/TRBV12-4
CDR3 length: 14
CDR3 protein: CASSFQGAGNTIYF

V gene: TRBV6-5
CDR3 length: 14
CDR3 protein: CASSYGGIGEKLFF

V gene: TRBV29-1
CDR3 length: 11
CDR3 protein: CSVGSNTEAFF

V gene: TRBV11-1
CDR3 length: 19
CDR3 protein: CASSSNYGGVGHSNQPQHF

V gene: TRBV20-1
CDR3 length: 13
CDR3 protein: CSAPGWGANVLTF

V gene: TRBV30
CDR3 length: 12
CDR3 protein: CAWDSSGNTIYF

V gene: TRBV27
CDR3 length: 14
CDR3 protein: CASAPQTVNTEAFF